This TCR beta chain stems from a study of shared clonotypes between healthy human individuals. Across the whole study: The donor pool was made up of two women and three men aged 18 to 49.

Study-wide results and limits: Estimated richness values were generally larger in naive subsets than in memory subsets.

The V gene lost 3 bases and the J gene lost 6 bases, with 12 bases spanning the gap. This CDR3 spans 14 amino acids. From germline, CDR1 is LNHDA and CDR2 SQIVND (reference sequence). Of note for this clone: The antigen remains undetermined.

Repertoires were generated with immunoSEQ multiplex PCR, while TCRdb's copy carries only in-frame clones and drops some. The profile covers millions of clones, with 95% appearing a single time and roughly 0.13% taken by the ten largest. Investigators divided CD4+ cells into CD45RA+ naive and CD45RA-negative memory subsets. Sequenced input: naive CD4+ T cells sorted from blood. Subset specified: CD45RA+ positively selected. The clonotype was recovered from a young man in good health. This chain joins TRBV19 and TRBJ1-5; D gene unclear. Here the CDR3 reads CASSIPRVRQPQHF. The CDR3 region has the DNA TGTGCCAGTAGTATTCCCCGGGTTCGTCAGCCCCAGCATTTT.